This T cell receptor (beta chain) appears in the sequencing data of a study of cytomegalovirus exposure and HLA in healthy donors (dated by TCRdb to about 2017). A note on the overall study: In an earlier analysis of under 750 of the donors, 276 Gb of sequence data and 120 million or so unique TCR beta sequences from about 190 million T cells were reported. Roughly 300 gigabases of sequencing data and around 85 million unique TCR sequences made up an early release that covered 640 HLA-typed donors. Of the 300 to 450 genotyped donors, 70% to 90% were placed in the genetic ancestry cluster associated with self-reported Caucasian donors. The study aimed to test whether cataloging public T cell receptors could reveal signatures of past pathogen exposure. Using immunosequencing, the study profiled T cell repertoires from fewer than 850 subjects and related those repertoires to cytomegalovirus serostatus. Besides the first cohort of around 670 subjects, a separate validation cohort made up of roughly 130 different subjects was used. The study combined high-throughput TCR immunosequencing, statistical association of individual TCRs with disease status, and machine learning to predict cytomegalovirus infection status. A later analysis re-examined previously published TCR beta repertoires from about 700 donors and added high-resolution HLA genotyping to investigate patterns of TCR occurrence. Rather than drawing on any new phenotypic data, the later analysis identified candidate immune exposures from TCR beta sequences and the way those sequences occurred across donors. An earlier analysis of approximately 580 of the donors used high-throughput TCR beta sequencing to judge whether each TCR beta V gene segment behaved as functional or pseudogenic. Donor age, sex, ethnicity and CMV serostatus were collected together with the repertoire data. In a later genetic analysis, genome-wide SNP genotypes for about 65% of the 666 donors were used, and that subset was treated as a discovery cohort. All discovery cohort repertoires had been generated using a single sequencing platform. HLA typing included class I and class II loci at four-digit resolution. The number of typed donors differed by locus: about 629-630 for A, B, C, DRB1 and DQB1; 500 to 550 for DQA1; around 610 for DPA1; and 450 to 480 for DPB1. Four or five DR-DQ haplotypes were handled as single units for association and clustering because linkage in the cohort was strong. Among 398 genotyped donors of the cohort, an average of approximately 240,000 unique TCR beta nucleotide sequences was sequenced per donor, of which about 18% were non-productive.

The cohort consisted of hundreds of healthy bone marrow donors. At the time of sampling, every cohort member was nominally healthy, though immune exposures that went unrecorded were likely present. The donor tested CMV seronegative and was one of the 352 seronegative cohort members. Each donor provided a peripheral blood sample, and peripheral blood mononuclear cells were used for TCR beta sequencing. Genomic DNA was extracted from the blood cell samples with the Qiagen DNeasy Blood Extraction Kit. The germline V gene specifies SGHVS as CDR1 and FQNEAQ as CDR2. There are 17 amino acids in the CDR3, from cysteine to phenylalanine inclusive. Left in the record is the CDR3 DNA by itself, 51 bases read in frame from the first base. Trimming removed 4 bases from V and 4 bases from J, leaving 22 bases between the germline ends. The investigation overall reported the following: Several of the top co-occurrence clusters appeared to be linked to parvovirus B19, influenza, CMV and Epstein-Barr virus, according to a later analysis. A further reported finding was that TCR beta sequences accurately predicted the HLA-A and HLA-B alleles for most subjects in the first cohort. Linkage disequilibrium might explain the correlated functional status among segregating V segments, but an unknown experimental factor could not be ruled out. Most TCR sequences were observed very rarely across donors, whereas some public TCRs were present in many individuals. V-gene and J-gene trimming of TCR beta chains was associated with a missense DCLRE1C variant in a later genetic analysis, and the association was replicated in an independent cohort. The authors suggested that the approach could potentially be extended to other disease states and immunological phenotypes. Specific HLA alleles were associated with 16,951 TCR beta sequences at a false discovery rate of 0.05 in a later analysis. In an earlier analysis of approximately 590 of the donors, most TCR beta V segments appeared in productive rearrangements about 90% or about 30% of the time, broadly matching IMGT annotations. The classifier was reported to diagnose cytomegalovirus status with high specificity and sensitivity in both the original cohort and the validation cohort. A few of the identified cytomegalovirus-associated TCR beta chains were confirmed in vitro to be specific for cytomegalovirus antigens. Strong co-occurrence of HLA alleles, especially DR and DQ, made assigning TCR associations to individual alleles difficult. According to a later analysis, most CMV-associated TCR beta chains appeared to be HLA-restricted, and the HLA associations seemed to be driven largely by CMV exposure. The presence/absence analyses assumed that sequencing depth was roughly uniform across donors, and that assumption may not be true. In a later analysis, TCR association rates were found to vary across HLA loci, with the most associated TCRs seen for DRB1 alleles and the fewest for HLA-C alleles. A later genetic analysis reported fewer N-insertions in productive TCRs among donors in an Asian-associated ancestry cluster than the approximately 700-donor mean. A later analysis found that HLA-associated TCR beta chains were more clonally expanded and had lower generation probabilities than equally common non-associated chains. Some IMGT-functional V segments, including TRBV6-2 and TRBV6-3, could not be distinguished by the 87-base-pair reads and were therefore excluded. HLA typing was unavailable for some donors at each locus, so association tests used only the typed subset. Because counts were too low, more than 15 rarely observed V segments, including chromosome 9 orphons, were left out of the earlier analysis of roughly 600 of the donors. The sequencing pipeline was judged likely to have produced a cluster of highly shared sequence variants as a technical artifact. Immune exposure information for the cohort was limited to CMV serostatus. The cohort was sequenced for TCR beta chains only, and without alpha or paired-chain data the features that could be detected were limited. The study listed 150 to 200 TCR beta chains as associated with cytomegalovirus.

Note on this clone: The antigen this receptor binds is unknown. No per-base quality is available; no much larger clone lies one base away.

The library was made by the immunoSEQ multiplex PCR assay. The multiplex PCR relied on a mix of 60 forward primers for TCR Vbeta segments and 13 reverse primers for TCR Jbeta segments. The CDR3 region of rearranged TCR beta genes was amplified from genomic DNA by a multiplex PCR assay. On the Illumina HiSeq System, the amplified TCR beta libraries were sequenced as 87-base-pair reads. Turning to the authors' computational methods: A later analysis counted about 80 million unique TCR beta chains across the 666 repertoires, and some 11 million of these chains were shared by at least two donors. A nearest-neighbor algorithm error-corrected the raw reads and collapsed the reads into unique sequences, merging closely related sequences to remove PCR and sequencing errors. To assign V, D and J gene segments, CDR3 sequences were aligned to IMGT reference sequences. For a sequence to be retained, at least a six-nucleotide match to both a V gene segment and a J gene segment was required. Rearrangements were classified as productive when the CDR3 lacked stop codons and remained in frame with V and J, and all other rearrangements were classified as non-productive. CDR3 was defined by IMGT convention, running from the second conserved V-encoded cysteine to the conserved J-encoded phenylalanine. Sequences without an unambiguous match to a single V gene segment were excluded from the earlier analysis of about 640 of the donors. In an earlier analysis of a few hundred of the donors, a V segment was called functional when productive rearrangements were above 56.7%, and segregating when the standard deviation between donors exceeded 5%. A statistical classification framework was developed to diagnose cytomegalovirus status using the catalog of TCR beta chain sequences. In a later analysis, TCR nucleotide sequences were compared against IMGT/GENE-DB human TR gene sequences so that V and J genes could be assigned. In a later analysis, CDR3 sequences and most-parsimonious VDJ recombination scenarios were assigned using the TCRdist pipeline. In a later analysis, every TCR beta chain was defined by the combination of its CDR3 amino acid sequence and its V-gene family, and reads without a unique V-gene family were dropped. As a way to deal with suspected cross-contamination and a sequencing artifact, a later analysis dropped approximately 590 nucleotide sequences that were highly shared and had low generation probability. In a later analysis, a clonal expansion index for each public chain was calculated from normalized within-repertoire ranks of inferred template counts. Generation probabilities in a later analysis came from a VDJ recombination model fitted to out-of-frame rearrangements, and those results were checked against IGoR. Hypergeometric tests were used in a later analysis to score TCR-TCR, TCR-HLA and TCR-CMV co-occurrence, with a repertoire-size bias correction applied to the TCR pairs. A later analysis estimated false discovery rates by permuting HLA or CMV assignments 20 times. In a later analysis, co-occurring TCRs were grouped using DBSCAN, with TCRdist sequence similarity added in when clustering inside HLA-allele-positive subsets. For co-occurrence clustering, repertoires with fewer than 30,000 or more than 120,000 public chains were excluded, along with about five repertoires with anomalous nucleotide sharing. The table comes from immuneACCESS by way of TCRdb, which keeps in-frame sequences with V and J called. Part of the clones is missing from these tables; in studies checked, under half for an unresolved V gene and the rest for unknown reasons. V, J and clone size were drawn from that table, and D and trimming were deduced from the DNA. This sample holds 150,000 to 200,000 clones; 86% were observed only once. In total, the top ten clones hold roughly 1.8% of the sample.

The rearrangement joined TRBV7-8 to TRBJ1-2; the best D guess is TRBD1, with 6 bases matching. The source of this sequence is a woman aged 18-29 years in good health and CMV-seronegative. The source material was PBMCs. At the DNA level, the sequence is TGTGCCAGCAGCTCCCGGGACATCTCCCCCCGGGGCTATGGCTACACCTTC. Its translation reads: CASSSRDISPRGYGYTF.